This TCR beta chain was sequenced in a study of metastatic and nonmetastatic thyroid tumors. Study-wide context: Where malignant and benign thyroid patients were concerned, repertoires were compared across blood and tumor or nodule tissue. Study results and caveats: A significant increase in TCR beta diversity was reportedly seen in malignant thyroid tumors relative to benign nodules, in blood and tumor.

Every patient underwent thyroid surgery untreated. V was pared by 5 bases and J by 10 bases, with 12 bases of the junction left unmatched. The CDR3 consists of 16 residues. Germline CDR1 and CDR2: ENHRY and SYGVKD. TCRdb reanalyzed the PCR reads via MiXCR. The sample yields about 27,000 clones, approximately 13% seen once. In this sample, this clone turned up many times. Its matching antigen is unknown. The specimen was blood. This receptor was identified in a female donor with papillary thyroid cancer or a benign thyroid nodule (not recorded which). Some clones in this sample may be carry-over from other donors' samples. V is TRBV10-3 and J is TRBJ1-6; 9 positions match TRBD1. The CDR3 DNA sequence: TGTGCCATCAGTTCCTCCGGGACAGGGCTAGGATCACCCCTCCACTTT. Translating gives CAISSSGTGLGSPLHF.